These T cell receptor beta chains were read from a single sample in a study of blood T cell repertoires in COVID-19. Assay: immunoSEQ multiplex PCR; the TCRdb copy retains only in-frame clones and omits some. The top ten clones hold 2.5% to 3.5% of a sample with around 200,000 clones, around 80% of them seen once. The sample comprised peripheral blood. These receptor sequences come from a man aged 50 to 59 with active or convalescent COVID-19. Each CDR3 is given with its conserved first and last residue. The order of the fields is V gene, J gene, CDR3 protein.

V: TRBV30
J: TRBJ2-3
CDR3: CAWSPLGRGGSDTQYF

V: TRBV27
J: TRBJ1-6
CDR3: CASSIDGVSPLHF

V: TRBV28
J: TRBJ2-3
CDR3: CASSFSAGTSETDTQYF

V: TRBV10-3
J: TRBJ1-5
CDR3: CAISEVQGQVWHF

V: TRBV19
J: TRBJ1-5
CDR3: CAASGTGVQPQHF

V: TRBV3-1/TRBV3-2
J: TRBJ2-1
CDR3: CASSSGTQVWSEQFF

V: TRBV7-9
J: TRBJ2-1
CDR3: CASSLGDNEQFF

V: TRBV24-1
J: TRBJ1-2
CDR3: CATSDLSWGYTF

V: TRBV9
J: TRBJ2-3
CDR3: CASSLSGRVTDTQYF

V: TRBV4-3
J: TRBJ2-3
CDR3: CASSLRTGKFPDTQYF

V: TRBV11-2
J: TRBJ1-1
CDR3: CASSKSFSGGGTEAFF

V: TRBV6-5
J: TRBJ2-3
CDR3: CASRKGLRDTQYF

V: TRBV6-5
J: TRBJ2-2
CDR3: CASRLAGGTTGELFF

V: TRBV7-6
J: TRBJ2-7
CDR3: CASSFPAGTGRDEQYF

V: TRBV20-1
J: TRBJ1-3
CDR3: CSASQGAHSGNTIYF

V: TRBV2
J: TRBJ2-4
CDR3: CASSPETSGTKNIQYF

V: TRBV29-1
J: TRBJ1-1
CDR3: CSVEGVIAEAFF